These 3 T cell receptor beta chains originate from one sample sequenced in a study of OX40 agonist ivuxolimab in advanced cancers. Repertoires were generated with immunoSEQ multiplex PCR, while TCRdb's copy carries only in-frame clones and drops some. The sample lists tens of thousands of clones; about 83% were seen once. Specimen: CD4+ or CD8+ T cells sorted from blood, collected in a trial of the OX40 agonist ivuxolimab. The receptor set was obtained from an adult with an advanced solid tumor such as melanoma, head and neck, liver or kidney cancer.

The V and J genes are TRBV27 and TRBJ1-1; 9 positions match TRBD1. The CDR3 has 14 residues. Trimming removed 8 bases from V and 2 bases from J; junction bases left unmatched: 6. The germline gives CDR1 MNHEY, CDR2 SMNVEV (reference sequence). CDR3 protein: CASRRTGANTEAFF. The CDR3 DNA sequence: TGTGCCAGCCGCAGGACAGGGGCCAACACTGAAGCTTTCTTT.

Here the CDR3 DNA reads TGTGCCAGCAGCTTTCAGACGGAATCCTACGAGCAGTACTTC. It specifies CASSFQTESYEQYF. V is TRBV7-2 and J is TRBJ2-7; no definite D call. V was cut by 3 bases and J by 1 base, with 10 bases left in between. The CDR3 spans 14 residues. CDR1 and CDR2 (germline): SGHTA, FQGNSA.

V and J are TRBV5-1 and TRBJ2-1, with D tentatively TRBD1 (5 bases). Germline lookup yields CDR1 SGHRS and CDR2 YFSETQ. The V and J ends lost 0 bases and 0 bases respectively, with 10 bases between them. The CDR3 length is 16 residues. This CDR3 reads CASSLGTLVSYNEQFF. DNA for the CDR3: TGCGCCAGCAGCTTGGGGACACTCGTCTCCTACAATGAGCAGTTCTTC.